The clone carrying this T cell receptor (beta chain) was detected many times. Antigen unknown. With template switching, a universal primer site was added, and the cDNA carried unique molecular identifiers. TCRdb processed the 5' RACE reads anew with MiXCR; each CDR3 protein has one entry. The profile shows about 260,000 distinct CDR3 sequences, roughly 7% of them singletons. The sample belongs to a study of identical twins. Study conclusions and caveats: Insertion counts were lower in abundant cord blood beta clonotypes, a trend that memory repertoires did not show. The study found weaker excess twin sharing in beta out-of-frame sequences. Conclusions relied on cross-sectional statistical analysis, not following the same donors.

This sample also appeared in a second study, on yellow fever vaccine responses in identical twins.

The sequence was obtained from a woman aged 18-29 years in good health. Sequences were obtained from memory (CD45RO+) T cells sorted from blood.

The CDR3 is CASSSSGASGSYVGTDTQYF. The CDR3 nucleotides read TGCGCCAGCAGCTCGAGTGGGGCTAGCGGGAGTTATGTAGGCACAGATACGCAGTATTTT. The gene calls are TRBV5-1 and TRBJ2-3; 10 bases map to TRBD2. V dropped 3 bases and J dropped 1; count of bases not matched to a gene: 17. There are 20 residues in the CDR3. CDR1 is SGHRS, CDR2 YFSETQ, per germline.